This TCR beta chain was captured in a study of technical replicates of blood from a handful of donors. The CDR3 extends over 15 amino acids. Germline loops: CDR1 MNHNS, CDR2 SASEGT. V was pared by 4 bases and J by 3 bases, with 15 bases between. Here immunoSEQ multiplex PCR was the method, and the copy in TCRdb shows in-frame clones only, minus some. The table shows 70,000 to 80,000 clones, with almost 98% occurring only once. The source is a human donor in good health. J is TRBJ1-2 and V is TRBV6-1; D call uncertain. The sequenced sample was T cells isolated from PBMCs. CDR3 residues: CASSASGSVDYGYTF. The DNA of the CDR3 is TGTGCCAGCAGTGCATCCGGGTCTGTTGACTATGGCTACACCTTC.